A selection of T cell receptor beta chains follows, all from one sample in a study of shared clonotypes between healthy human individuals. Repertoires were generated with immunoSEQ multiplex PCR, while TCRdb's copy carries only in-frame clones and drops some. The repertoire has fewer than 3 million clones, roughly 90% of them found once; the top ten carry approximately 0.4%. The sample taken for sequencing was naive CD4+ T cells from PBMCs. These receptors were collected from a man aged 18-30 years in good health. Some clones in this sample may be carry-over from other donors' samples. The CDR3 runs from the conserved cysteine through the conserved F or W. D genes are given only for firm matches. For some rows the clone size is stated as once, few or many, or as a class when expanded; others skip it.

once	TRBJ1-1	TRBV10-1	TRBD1	TGCGCCAGCAGCGACAGGGCCATGAACACTGAAGCTTTCTTT	CASSDRAMNTEAFF
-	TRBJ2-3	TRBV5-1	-	TGCGCCAGCAGCTTGGCCTGGTTAGCGGAATCATGGGCGGATACGCAGTATTTT	CASSLAWLAESWADTQYF
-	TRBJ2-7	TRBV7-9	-	TGTGCCAGCAGCTTGAGCGGTTCCTACGAGCAGTACTTC	CASSLSGSYEQYF
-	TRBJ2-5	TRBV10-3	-	TGTGCCATCAGTGAGTGGGTCGGGCAGGGACAAGGCCCCCAGTACTTC	CAISEWVGQGQGPQYF
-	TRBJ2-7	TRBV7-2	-	TGTGCCAGCAGCTTAAATCCTGGGGCATACGAGCAGTACTTC	CASSLNPGAYEQYF
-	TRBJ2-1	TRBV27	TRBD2	TGTGCCAGCAGTTTGAGGTTAGCGGGAGTCGGCTACAATGAGCAGTTCTTC	CASSLRLAGVGYNEQFF
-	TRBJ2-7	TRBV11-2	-	TGTGCCAGCAGCTTGGACACCGCCTACGAGCAGTACTTC	CASSLDTAYEQYF
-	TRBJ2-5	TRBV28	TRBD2	TGTGCCAGCATGGGGGGGGGACTAGCGGACAAAGAGACCCAGTACTTC	CASMGGGLADKETQYF
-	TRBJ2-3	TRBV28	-	TGTGCCAGCCAGCAAGCCGGCACCCCCGATACGCAGTATTTT	CASQQAGTPDTQYF
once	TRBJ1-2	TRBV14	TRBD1	TGTGCCAGCAGCCCCCGGGACAGCTACTTAGGCTACACCTTC	CASSPRDSYLGYTF
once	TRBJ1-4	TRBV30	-	TGTGCCTGGAGTGTAAGCTTATTTAATGAAAAACTGTTTTTT	CAWSVSLFNEKLFF
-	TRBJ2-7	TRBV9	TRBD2	TGTGCCAGCAGCCCACTAGCGGGAGCTGGCGAGCAGTACTTC	CASSPLAGAGEQYF
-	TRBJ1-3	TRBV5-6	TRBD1	TGTGCCAGCACCAAGGGACAGGGGTATAGTTCTGGAAACACCATATATTTT	CASTKGQGYSSGNTIYF
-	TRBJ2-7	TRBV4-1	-	TGCGCCAGCAGCCCTTCTGGACTAGACAGGCACGAGCAGTACTTC	CASSPSGLDRHEQYF
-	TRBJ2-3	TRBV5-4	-	TGTGCCAGCAGCCCAGGTGTGAGTGTGGGCACAGATACGCAGTATTTT	CASSPGVSVGTDTQYF
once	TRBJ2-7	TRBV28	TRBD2	TGTGCCAGCAGTGAGCGGGACGGCGGCCTTTACGAGCAGTACTTC	CASSERDGGLYEQYF
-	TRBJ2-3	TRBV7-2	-	TGTGCCAGCAGCTTAGGACACCGCACAGATACGCAGTATTTT	CASSLGHRTDTQYF
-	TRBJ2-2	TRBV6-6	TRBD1	TGTGCCAGCAGGACAGGGCATCACACCGGGGAGCTGTTTTTT	CASRTGHHTGELFF
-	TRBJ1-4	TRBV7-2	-	TGTGCCAGCAGCTTAGATGGGGCAGGACTTAATGAAAAACTGTTTTTT	CASSLDGAGLNEKLFF
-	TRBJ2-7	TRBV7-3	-	TGTGCCAGCAGCTTAGCGGGACGAGGGGAGCAGTACTTC	CASSLAGRGEQYF
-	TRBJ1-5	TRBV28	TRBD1	TGTGCCAGCAGTCCCCGGGACAGAGGATATCAGCCCCAGCATTTT	CASSPRDRGYQPQHF
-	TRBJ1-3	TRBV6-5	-	TGTGCCAGCAGTTACTCGGGGAGGTCTGGAAACACCATATATTTT	CASSYSGRSGNTIYF
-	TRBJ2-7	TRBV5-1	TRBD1	TGCGCCAGCAGCTTAACAGGGGTCGAGCAGTACTTC	CASSLTGVEQYF
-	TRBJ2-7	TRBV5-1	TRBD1	TGCGCCAGCAGCTTGGATTGGGACAGGACGTACGAGCAGTACTTC	CASSLDWDRTYEQYF
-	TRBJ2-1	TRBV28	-	TGTGCCAGCACCCCCGGTGGGAGGGGGAGATACAATGAGCAGTTCTTC	CASTPGGRGRYNEQFF
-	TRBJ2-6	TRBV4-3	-	TGCGCCAGCAGCCAAGATCGAGGGACTGGGGCCAACGTCCTGACTTTC	CASSQDRGTGANVLTF
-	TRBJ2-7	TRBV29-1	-	TGCAGTGTAGAAGGGGCCACCTACGAGCAGTACTTC	CSVEGATYEQYF
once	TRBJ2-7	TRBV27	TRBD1	TGTGCCAGCAGCCTGGAGACAGGGCACGAGCAGTACTTC	CASSLETGHEQYF
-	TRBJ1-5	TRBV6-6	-	TGTGCCAGCAGTTACGGAGGGGCCGAAATCAATCAGCCCCAGCATTTT	CASSYGGAEINQPQHF
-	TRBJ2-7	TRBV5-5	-	TGTGCCAGCAGCTGGGGGCGGGTTCCCTCCTACGAGCAGTACTTC	CASSWGRVPSYEQYF
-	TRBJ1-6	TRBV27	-	TGTGCCAGCAGAGGTCCGGGACGGATCTCTACGGGTTCACCCCTCCACTTT	CASRGPGRISTGSPLHF
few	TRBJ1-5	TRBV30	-	TGTGCCTGGAGGGGGGGCAGGAATCAGCCCCAGCATTTT	CAWRGGRNQPQHF
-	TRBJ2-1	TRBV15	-	TGTGCCACCAGCAGAGAATCGGGCAGGAGAAGCTCCTACAATGAGCAGTTCTTC	CATSRESGRRSSYNEQFF
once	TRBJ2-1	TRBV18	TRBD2	TGTGCCAGCTCACCACTACTAGCGGGAGTGGGTTACAATGAGCAGTTCTTC	CASSPLLAGVGYNEQFF
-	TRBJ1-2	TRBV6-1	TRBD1	TGTGCCAGCAGCCCGGACAGGGTGCTCGGCTACACCTTC	CASSPDRVLGYTF
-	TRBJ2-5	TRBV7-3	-	TGTGCCAGCAGCTTAACTGGACCCACTCCGGGGGAGACCCAGTACTTC	CASSLTGPTPGETQYF
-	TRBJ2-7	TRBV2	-	TGTGCCAGCAGTACCCTCGGGCCTCGAGGCGAGCAGTACTTC	CASSTLGPRGEQYF
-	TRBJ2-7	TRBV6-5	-	TGTGCCAGCAGTTCTCCAGGGATAGGGGAGCAGTACTTC	CASSSPGIGEQYF
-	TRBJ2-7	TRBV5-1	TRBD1	TGCGCCAGCAGCACACAGACAGGGGCGCGGGAGCAGTACTTC	CASSTQTGAREQYF
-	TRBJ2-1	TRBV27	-	TGTGCCAGCAGTTTAAGGGACGCCGGGAATGAGCAGTTCTTC	CASSLRDAGNEQFF
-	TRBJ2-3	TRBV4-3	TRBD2	TGCGCCAGCAGCCAAGACTGGACTAGCGGGGGCACAGATACGCAGTATTTT	CASSQDWTSGGTDTQYF
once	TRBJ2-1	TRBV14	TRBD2	TGTGCCAGCAGCCTCCTTCCTGGGGCCAGCGGGAGGGGAAATGAGCAGTTCTTC	CASSLLPGASGRGNEQFF
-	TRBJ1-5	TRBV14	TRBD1	TGTGCCAGCAGCCCGGGACAGGGGCGGCCCCAGCATTTT	CASSPGQGRPQHF
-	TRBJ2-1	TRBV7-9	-	TGTGCCAGCAGCTTAGGGCTGGACTCCTACAATGAGCAGTTCTTC	CASSLGLDSYNEQFF
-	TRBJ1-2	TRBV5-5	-	TGTGCCAGCAGCTCGATACAGGGTAACTATGGCTACACCTTC	CASSSIQGNYGYTF
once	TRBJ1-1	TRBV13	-	TGTGCCAGCAGCTTAGGCCTGCGGGGTACCCCCCGGGATGTGCATGCTTTCTTT	CASSLGLRGTPRDVHAFF
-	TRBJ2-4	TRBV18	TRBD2	TGTGCCAGCTCACCGACTAGCGGGAGTGGGGCCAAAAACATTCAGTACTTC	CASSPTSGSGAKNIQYF
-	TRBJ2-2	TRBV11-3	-	TGTGCCAGCAGCTACGGACGTAACACCGGGGAGCTGTTTTTT	CASSYGRNTGELFF